These 24 T cell receptor beta chains were all obtained from the same sample, sequenced in a study of shared clonotypes between healthy human individuals. TCRdb's copy holds only in-frame clones and misses some; the assay was immunoSEQ multiplex PCR. The sample carries a few million clones, roughly 95% recorded once. In the naive CD8 group, cells lacked CD45RO and were positively selected for CCR7, so terminally differentiated effector memory CD45RA+ cells were left out. The sample was naive CD8+ T cells from PBMCs. The receptors come from a man between 18 and 35 years old in good health. Some clones in this sample may be carry-over from other donors' samples.

Regarding this clone: The same CDR3 is also encoded by other DNA sequences in this sample. CDR3 DNA: TGTGCCAGCAGTTATGGGACAGTGTACGAGCAGTACTTC. This codes for CASSYGTVYEQYF. The rearrangement links TRBV6-5 to TRBJ2-7; 7 bases map to TRBD1. There are 13 residues in the CDR3. Germline loops: CDR1 MNHEY, CDR2 SVGAGI. J lost 4 bases, V lost 3 bases, and 3 bases had no gene match.

The chain combines TRBV14 with TRBJ2-1; the D is unclear. The CDR3 has 14 residues. V was shortened by 4 bases and J by 8 bases, with 15 bases between the two germline ends. The germline V gene has CDR1 SGHDN and CDR2 FVKESK. The CDR3 DNA reads as TGTGCCAGCAGCCCCCGTGGTCCAAAGGATGAGCAGTTCTTC. This translates into CASSPRGPKDEQFF.

The chain links TRBV7-9 to TRBJ2-7, with 7 bases that match TRBD1. Germline values: CDR1 SEHNR, CDR2 FQNEAQ (reference sequence). The CDR3 extends over 14 amino acids. The J segment lost 2 bases and the V segment lost 5 bases, leaving 6 bases of the junction unmatched. The CDR3 is CASSLEDRPYEQYF. Here the CDR3 DNA reads TGTGCCAGCAGCCTCGAGGACAGGCCCTACGAGCAGTACTTC. Complete variable domain (other parts from reference TRBV7-9 and TRBJ2-7): DTGVSQNPRHKITKRGQNVTFRCDPISEHNRLYWYRQTLGQGPEFLTYFQNEAQLEKSRLLSDRFSAERPKGSFSTLEIQRTEQGDSAMYLCASSLEDRPYEQYFGPGTRLTVT.

The rearrangement links TRBV7-2 to TRBJ2-1; unclear D gene. This CDR3 spans 15 amino acids. V lost 5 bases and J 1 base, leaving 12 bases between the germline ends. Germline lookup yields CDR1 SGHTA and CDR2 FQGNSA. DNA of the CDR3: TGTGCCAGCAGCCCCCACAGATATTCCTACAATGAGCAGTTCTTC. Protein sequence: CASSPHRYSYNEQFF. The complete variable domain, with remaining parts taken from reference TRBV7-2 and TRBJ2-1, reads GAGVSQSPSNKVTEKGKDVELRCDPISGHTALYWYRQSLGQGLEFLIYFQGNSAPDKSGLPSDRFSAERTGGSVSTLTIQRTQQEDSAVYLCASSPHRYSYNEQFFGPGTRLTVL.

The V call is TRBV27, the J call TRBJ1-1; TRBD1 matches 8 bases. Germline V CDR1 and CDR2: MNHEY, SMNVEV (reference sequence). CDR3 length: 13 amino acids. J lost 6 bases, V lost 6 bases, and 6 bases had no gene match. The DNA of the CDR3 is TGTGCCAGCAGAAAACAGGGGGTCGCTGAAGCTTTCTTT. Amino acids: CASRKQGVAEAFF.

V and J are TRBV15 and TRBJ1-1; D unclear. V was cut by 3 bases and J by 5 bases, with 16 bases left in between. CDR1 is LNHNV and CDR2 is YYDKDF in the germline V gene (reference sequence). CDR3 length equals 15 residues. The CDR3 spells CATSSAAAARTEAFF. The CDR3 coding sequence is TGTGCCACCAGCAGTGCAGCAGCAGCCAGGACTGAAGCTTTCTTT.

The chain links TRBV27 to TRBJ2-1; 11 nucleotides align to TRBD2. CDR3 length: 14 residues. Per the germline V gene, CDR1 is MNHEY and CDR2 is SMNVEV (reference sequence). Unmatched junction bases numbered 4, after V lost 6 bases and J lost 6 bases. The CDR3 is CASRPGTSGNEQFF. The DNA for the CDR3 is TGTGCCAGCAGACCCGGGACTAGCGGCAATGAGCAGTTCTTC.

For this clone: The same CDR3 can be traced to other DNA sequences in this sample. The gene calls are TRBV7-9 and TRBJ2-1; D gene unclear. CDR1 is SEHNR, CDR2 FQNEAQ, per germline (reference sequence). The CDR3 has 11 amino acids. V lost 2 bases and J lost 10, with 6 bases in between. In nucleotides, the CDR3 is TGTGCCAGCAGCTTACTCGGAGAGCAGTTCTTC. This codes for CASSLLGEQFF.

The CDR3 nucleotides read TGCGCCAGCTGCCTAGGGACAGCCGGCTACACTGAAGCTTTCTTT. Its translation: CASCLGTAGYTEAFF. The chain has TRBV4-1 and TRBJ1-1; 7 bases are a match to TRBD1. Germline V CDR1 and CDR2: MGHRA, YSYEKL. The CDR3 extends over 15 amino acids. With 8 bases clipped from V and 3 bases from J, the junction kept 12 bases outside the gene matches.

Here the CDR3 DNA reads TGTGCCAGCAGCTCGGGACACCTCTTCGAGCCTCCCTACGAGCAGTACTTC. Translation: CASSSGHLFEPPYEQYF. The gene calls are TRBV5-6 and TRBJ2-7, with D perhaps TRBD1 (6 bases). V lost 3 bases to trimming and J lost 2 bases, with 21 bases between them. The CDR3 runs 17 residues. CDR1 is SGHDT and CDR2 is YYEEEE in the germline V gene.

The chain recombines TRBV28 with TRBJ2-3, with unresolved D. Germline-derived CDR1 and CDR2 are MDHEN and SYDVKM. There are 14 residues in the CDR3. The ends were cut back, 3 bases at V and 0 bases at J, with 7 bases in the middle. The CDR3 sequence is CASSFARSTDTQYF. CDR3 sequence (DNA): TGTGCCAGCAGTTTCGCTAGGAGCACAGATACGCAGTATTTT.

The rearrangement joins TRBV11-2 to TRBJ2-4, with TRBD1 matching 8 bases. V shed 7 bases, J shed 7 bases, and the junction held 15 bases outside the gene matches. From germline, CDR1 is SGHAT and CDR2 FQNNGV. The CDR3 is made up of 16 amino acids. CDR3 protein: CASTHRTGLIHNIQYF. CDR3 DNA: TGTGCCAGCACCCACAGGACAGGGCTAATTCACAACATTCAGTACTTC.

This rearrangement joins TRBV7-8 to TRBJ2-7; 8 nucleotides match TRBD1. This CDR3 comprises 14 residues. Germline assignment: CDR1 SGHVS and CDR2 FQNEAQ. Germline trimming cut 5 bases from V and 1 base from J; bases unmatched to any gene: 4. Written as DNA, the CDR3 is TGTGCCAGCAGCCCTCGGGACAGGTCCTACGAGCAGTACTTC. Translating gives CASSPRDRSYEQYF.

In its sample, this clone was seen once. The rearrangement uses TRBV5-6 and TRBJ2-1, with a tentative D call TRBD1 (6 bases). V lost 2 bases to trimming and J lost 10 bases, with 10 bases between them. CDR1 is SGHDT and CDR2 is YYEEEE in the germline V gene. This CDR3 is built from 12 residues. CDR3 sequence: CASSFRDTEQFF. CDR3 DNA sequence: TGTGCCAGCAGCTTCCGGGACACCGAGCAGTTCTTC.

The rearrangement uses TRBV19 and TRBJ2-3; 10 positions match TRBD1. Germline values: CDR1 LNHDA, CDR2 SQIVND (reference sequence). CDR3 length: 15 amino acids. Germline trimming cut 3 bases from V and 4 bases from J; bases unmatched to any gene: 4. CDR3: CASSMTGGRSDTQYF. The CDR3 bases are TGTGCCAGTAGTATGACAGGGGGCAGATCAGATACGCAGTATTTT.

The chain uses TRBV6-1 and TRBJ1-3; a possible D gene is TRBD1 (5 bases). The CDR3 sequence is 16 residues long. The ends were cut back, 4 bases at V and 4 bases at J, with 17 bases in the middle. CDR1 MNHNS and CDR2 SASEGT come from the germline V gene. The CDR3, as DNA: TGTGCCAGCAGTGGGCTTCGGGGCTTGACAGGAAACACCATATATTTT. Translating it yields CASSGLRGLTGNTIYF.

V usage is TRBV9 and J usage is TRBJ2-7, with TRBD2 matching 9 bases. CDR1 and CDR2 from the germline V gene are SGDLS and YYNGEE. The CDR3 length is 15 residues. J was trimmed by 5 bases and V by 0 bases; bases with no gene match: 6. The CDR3 loop reads CASSVGLAAADEQYF. DNA for the CDR3: TGTGCCAGCAGCGTAGGACTAGCGGCTGCCGACGAGCAGTACTTC. Full variable domain (outside the CDR3, taken from reference TRBV9 and TRBJ2-7): DSGVTQTPKHLITATGQRVTLRCSPRSGDLSVYWYQQSLDQGLQFLIQYYNGEERAKGNILERFSAQQFPDLHSELNLSSLELGDSALYFCASSVGLAAADEQYFGPGTRLTVT.

V usage is TRBV4-1 and J usage is TRBJ2-7, with 12 bases aligning to TRBD2. The J segment lost 5 bases and the V segment lost 8 bases, leaving 13 bases of the junction unmatched. The CDR3 totals 16 residues. Germline values: CDR1 MGHRA, CDR2 YSYEKL. CDR3 in DNA: TGCGCCAGCGCTTCTCTAGCGGGAGGGCCCGGAGACGAGCAGTACTTC. Protein: CASASLAGGPGDEQYF.

The DNA for the CDR3 is TGTGCCAGCAGCTTGGTGACGCCAACAACTAATGAAAAACTGTTTTTT. Its protein product is CASSLVTPTTNEKLFF. The rearrangement links TRBV5-5 to TRBJ1-4; no reliable D call. The CDR3 runs 16 residues. V lost 0 bases, J lost 0 bases, and 9 bases lay in between. The germline CDR1 and CDR2 sequences are SGHKS and YYEKEE (reference sequence). Full variable domain (rest looked up from reference TRBV5-5 and TRBJ1-4): DAGVTQSPTHLIKTRGQQVTLRCSPISGHKSVSWYQQVLGQGPQFIFQYYEKEERGRGNFPDRFSARQFPNYSSELNVNALLLGDSALYLCASSLVTPTTNEKLFFGSGTQLSVL.

Regarding this clone: Distinct nucleotide sequences in the sample also encode this CDR3. The genes are TRBV29-1 and TRBJ1-1; D unclear. V lost 4 bases and J 0 bases, leaving 9 bases between the germline ends. The germline V gene has CDR1 SQVTM and CDR2 ANQGSEA. This CDR3 is 13 amino acids long. This chain's CDR3 is CSVVGEMNTEAFF. Here the CDR3 DNA reads TGCAGCGTTGTTGGCGAAATGAACACTGAAGCTTTCTTT.

The V gene is TRBV9, the J gene TRBJ2-2, with 7 bases identical to TRBD2. Germline assignment: CDR1 SGDLS and CDR2 YYNGEE. V gave up 10 bases and J gave up 3 bases; unmatched junction bases: 6. The CDR3 consists of 13 residues. The CDR3: CAGGGSDTGELFF. The CDR3 DNA sequence: TGTGCCGGCGGGGGATCGGACACCGGGGAGCTGTTTTTT. Full variable domain (rest looked up from reference TRBV9 and TRBJ2-2): DSGVTQTPKHLITATGQRVTLRCSPRSGDLSVYWYQQSLDQGLQFLIQYYNGEERAKGNILERFSAQQFPDLHSELNLSSLELGDSALYFCAGGGSDTGELFFGEGSRLTVL.

The chain has TRBV11-2 and TRBJ2-5, with 7 bases fitting TRBD2. The CDR3 runs 17 residues. J was trimmed by 2 bases and V by 5 bases; bases with no gene match: 14. In germline, CDR1 is SGHAT, CDR2 FQNNGV. The CDR3 DNA sequence: TGTGCCAGCAGCCCGTTTCGGGTAGGGGAGGGACAAGAGACCCAGTACTTC. Translation gives CASSPFRVGEGQETQYF.

Comment on this clone: The identical CDR3 is also encoded by other nucleotide sequences in the sample. The chain uses TRBV27 and TRBJ2-7; D uncertain. Per germline, CDR1 MNHEY and CDR2 SMNVEV (reference sequence). The V end lost 3 bases, the J end lost 2 bases, and 8 bases lay between the germline ends. The length of the CDR3 is 13 residues. The CDR3 bases are TGTGCCAGCAGTTTGGCCCGGACCTACGAGCAGTACTTC. Its protein is CASSLARTYEQYF.

The V and J genes are TRBV11-3 and TRBJ2-7; D assignment may be TRBD1 or TRBD2 (5 bases each). Germline CDR1 and CDR2: SGHNT and YENEEA. Trimming stripped 3 bases from V and 2 bases from J, with 14 bases between. The CDR3 has 15 amino acids. CDR3 sequence: CASSLARGLPYEQYF. CDR3 in DNA: TGTGCCAGCAGCTTGGCGAGGGGTCTCCCCTACGAGCAGTACTTC.